The clone carrying this TCR beta chain was detected a few times. It was with a sample-barcoded 5' primer and a J-beta primer mix that a second PCR of roughly 7 to 11 cycles was run. From the 5' RACE reads, TCRdb called clonotypes with MiXCR, one entry per CDR3 protein. Among 550,000 to 650,000 distinct CDR3 sequences listed, 25% to 35% were seen once. The data are from a study of blood T cells in healthy people across ages. The germline V gene encodes CDR1 SGHDN and CDR2 FVKESK. The CDR3 covers 15 residues. The junction had 5 bases not matched to a gene; V was cut back by 1 base and J by 2 bases. The sample was also linked to a second study, of T cells of mothers and their children.

The sample was blood. The TCR comes from a boy younger than 10 in good health. This rearrangement joins TRBV14 to TRBJ2-7, with 7 bases that match TRBD2. The CDR3 protein is CASSQASGGPYEQYF. CDR3 DNA sequence: TGTGCCAGCAGCCAAGCGTCGGGAGGCCCCTACGAGCAGTACTTC.